This T cell receptor (beta chain) was captured by sequencing in a study of T cell changes during pregnancy in multiple sclerosis. The CDR3 consists of 15 residues. J was trimmed by 8 bases and V by 3 bases; bases with no gene match: 7. In germline, CDR1 is MNHEY, CDR2 SVGAGI. Profiling relied on immunoSEQ multiplex PCR, and the TCRdb table lists in-frame clones only, not all of them. The sample yields more than 65,000 clones, about 91% seen once. The receptor was isolated from a female donor with multiple sclerosis, enrolled in a pregnancy study. The chain combines TRBV6-5 with TRBJ2-1; 10 positions agree with TRBD1. Sequencing used peripheral blood, obtained in the first trimester of pregnancy. CDR3 sequence: CASSYTGQGLHEQFF. The DNA for the CDR3 is TGTGCCAGCAGTTATACGGGACAGGGGCTTCATGAGCAGTTCTTC.